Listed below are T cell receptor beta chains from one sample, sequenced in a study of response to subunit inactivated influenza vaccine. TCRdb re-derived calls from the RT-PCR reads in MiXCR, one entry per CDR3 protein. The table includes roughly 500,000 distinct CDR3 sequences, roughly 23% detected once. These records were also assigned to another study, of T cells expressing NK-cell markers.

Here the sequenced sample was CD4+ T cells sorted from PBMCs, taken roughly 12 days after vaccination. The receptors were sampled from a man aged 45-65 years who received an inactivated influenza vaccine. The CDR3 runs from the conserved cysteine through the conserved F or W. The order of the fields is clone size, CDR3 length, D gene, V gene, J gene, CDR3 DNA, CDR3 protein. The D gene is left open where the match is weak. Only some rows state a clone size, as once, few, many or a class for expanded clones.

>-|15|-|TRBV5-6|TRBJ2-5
TGTGCCAGCAGCTTTTATCGTCAGGCGGAAGAGACCCAGTACTTC
CASSFYRQAEETQYF
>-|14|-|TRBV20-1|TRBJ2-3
TGCAGTGGCGCGAGGGGGGCGAACACAGATACGCAGTATTTT
CSGARGANTDTQYF
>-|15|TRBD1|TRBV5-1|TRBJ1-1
TGCGCCAGCAGCGCCCAGACAGGGACGAACACTGAAGCTTTCTTT
CASSAQTGTNTEAFF
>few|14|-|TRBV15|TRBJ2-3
TGTGCCACCAGCAGAGACTCCTACACAGATACGCAGTATTTT
CATSRDSYTDTQYF
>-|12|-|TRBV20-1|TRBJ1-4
TGCAGTGCTAGTTTCCTCGGAGAAAAACTGTTTTTT
CSASFLGEKLFF
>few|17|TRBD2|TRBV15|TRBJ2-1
TGTGCCACCAGCCCTGGACTAGCGGGAATCACCTACAATGAGCAGTTCTTC
CATSPGLAGITYNEQFF
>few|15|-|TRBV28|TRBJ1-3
TGTGCCAGCAGTTCCCAGGACATCTCTGGAAACACCATATATTTT
CASSSQDISGNTIYF
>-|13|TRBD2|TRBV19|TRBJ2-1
TGTGCCGTGGGGCGGGGGGGCGTCAATGAGCAGTTCTTC
CAVGRGGVNEQFF
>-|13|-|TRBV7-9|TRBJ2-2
TGTGCCAGCAGTTACGTTACCACCGGGGAGCTGTTTTTT
CASSYVTTGELFF
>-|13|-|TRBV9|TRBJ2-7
TGTGCCAGCAGCGTAAGTGAGGGAAGAAAGCAGTACTTC
CASSVSEGRKQYF
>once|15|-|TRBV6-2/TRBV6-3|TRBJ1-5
TGTGCCAGCAGTGACCCCGCAGGCCCACATCAGCCCCAGCATTTT
CASSDPAGPHQPQHF
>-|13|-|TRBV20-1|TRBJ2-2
TGCAGTGCTAGGGCAGGGAGTACCGGGGAGCTGTTTTTT
CSARAGSTGELFF
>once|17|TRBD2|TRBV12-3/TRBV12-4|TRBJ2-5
TGTGCCAGCAGTTACGGCCGCGGGACTAGATCGCAAGAGACCCAGTACTTC
CASSYGRGTRSQETQYF
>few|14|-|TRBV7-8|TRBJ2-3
TGTGCCAGCAGCCGCGGTAGGGGCACAGATACGCAGTATTTT
CASSRGRGTDTQYF
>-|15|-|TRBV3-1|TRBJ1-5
TGTGCCAGCAGCCAAGACCCCGGGTTCAATCAGCCCCAGCATTTT
CASSQDPGFNQPQHF
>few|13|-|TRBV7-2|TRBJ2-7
TGTGCCAGCAGCCTCTCTAGGGACCACGAGCAGTACTTC
CASSLSRDHEQYF
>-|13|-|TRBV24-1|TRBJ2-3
TGTGCCACCAGTGATTTGTCGGCGGGGACGCAGTATTTT
CATSDLSAGTQYF
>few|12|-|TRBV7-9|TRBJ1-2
TGTGCCAGCAGCCCCGACAGCCTCGGCTACACCTTC
CASSPDSLGYTF
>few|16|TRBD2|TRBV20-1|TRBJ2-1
TGCAGTGCTAGGACCCACGGACTAGACTCCTACAATGAGCAGTTCTTC
CSARTHGLDSYNEQFF
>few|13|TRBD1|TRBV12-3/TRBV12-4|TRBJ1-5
TGTGCCAGCATGCGGCAGGGGGGCCAGCCCCAGCATTTT
CASMRQGGQPQHF
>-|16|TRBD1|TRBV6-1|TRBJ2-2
TGTGCCAGCAGGGAAAGACAGGGGCCCAACACCGGGGAGCTGTTTTTT
CASRERQGPNTGELFF
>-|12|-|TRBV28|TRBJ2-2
TGTGCCAGCAGTATCACGACTAGTCAGTTGTTTTTT
CASSITTSQLFF
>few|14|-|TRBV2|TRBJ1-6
TGTGCCAGCAGAGCGACAGCGTATTATTCACCCCTCCACTTT
CASRATAYYSPLHF
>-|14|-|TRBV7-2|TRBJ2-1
TGTGCCAGCAGCTTAGACGGAGTCTCCAATGAGCAGTTCTTC
CASSLDGVSNEQFF
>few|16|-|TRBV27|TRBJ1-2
TGTGCCAGCAGTGCCCTCGTGGGCACAGGCTACTATGGCTACACCTTC
CASSALVGTGYYGYTF
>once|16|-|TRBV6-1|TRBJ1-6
TGTGCCAGCAGTGAAGTGGTCGGCGAAACTGGTTCACCCCTCCACTTT
CASSEVVGETGSPLHF
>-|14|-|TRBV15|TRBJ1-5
TGTGCCACCAGCAGAGATGTGATGAATCAGCCCCAGCATTTT
CATSRDVMNQPQHF
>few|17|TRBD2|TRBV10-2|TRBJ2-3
TGCGCCAGCAGTGTTTTAGCGGGGGGCGCGAGCACAGATACGCAGTATTTT
CASSVLAGGASTDTQYF
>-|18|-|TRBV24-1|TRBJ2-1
TGTGCCACCAGTGATCCCGGGCGGTTAAGAGGGGACTACAATGAGCAGTTCTTC
CATSDPGRLRGDYNEQFF
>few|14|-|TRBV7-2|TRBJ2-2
TGTGCCAGCAGCCGGGTTCGGGTGGCCGGGGAGCTGTTTTTT
CASSRVRVAGELFF
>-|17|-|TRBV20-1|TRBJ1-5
TGCAGTGCTTCGAGGGCCAGGCAGGGGAGTGGCAATCAGCCCCAGCATTTT
CSASRARQGSGNQPQHF
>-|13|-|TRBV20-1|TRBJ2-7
TGCAGTGCTCGACTCGGGACCAAGGGGGAGCAGTACTTC
CSARLGTKGEQYF
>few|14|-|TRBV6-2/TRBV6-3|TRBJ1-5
TGTGCCAGCAGTTTGACAGAGAGCAATCAGCCCCAGCATTTT
CASSLTESNQPQHF
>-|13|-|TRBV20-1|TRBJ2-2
TGCAGTGCTAGAGATGGGGGAGCCGGGGAGCTGTTTTTT
CSARDGGAGELFF
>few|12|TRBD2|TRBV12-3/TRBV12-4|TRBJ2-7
TGTGCCAGCAGTTCCCCCCCGGGGGGGCCCCACTTC
CASSSPPGGPHF
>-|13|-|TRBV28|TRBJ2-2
TGTGCCAGCAGTGCCCTTAGGGGCGGGGAGCTGTTTTTT
CASSALRGGELFF
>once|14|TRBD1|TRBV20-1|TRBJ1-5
TGCAGTGCTAGATCGGGACAGAGCAATCAGCCCCAGCATTTT
CSARSGQSNQPQHF
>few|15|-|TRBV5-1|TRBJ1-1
TGCGCCAGCAGCTTGAACCCGGTCATGAACACTGAAGCTTTCTTT
CASSLNPVMNTEAFF